The present T cell receptor (beta chain) was sequenced within a study of CD8 T cells in Susac syndrome. About the study: Patients with Susac syndrome were therapy-naive, treated with corticosteroids, or treated with intravenous immunoglobulin alone when blood was collected. Findings and caveats of the study: The study recognized that the number of individuals in its TCR sequencing and HLA analysis was relatively small.

Patients with Susac syndrome fulfilled recently defined diagnostic criteria for definite or probable disease. In the case of this clonotype: What it recognizes is unknown.

Random hexamers primed reverse transcription of 0.5 to 1 ug RNA. MiXCR was run by TCRdb on the immunoSEQ multiplex PCR reads, yielding one entry per CDR3 protein. This table holds 150,000 to 160,000 distinct CDR3 sequences, 90% to 95% found once. The TCR comes from a human donor with Susac syndrome. The specimen was CD4+ T cells from PBMCs.

The CDR3: CASSQDTDMYQPQHF. CDR3 coding DNA: TGCGCCAGCAGCCAAGATACGGACATGTATCAGCCCCAGCATTTT. The chain is built from TRBV4-1 and TRBJ1-5, with D possibly matching TRBD1 (5 bases). The V end was cut by 0 bases, the J end by 5 bases, with 11 bases between. Per germline, CDR1 MGHRA and CDR2 YSYEKL. The CDR3 contains 15 residues.